The TCR beta chain described here comes from a study of shared clonotypes between healthy human individuals. The CDR3 extends over 15 amino acids. Trimming stripped 4 bases from V and 0 bases from J, with 12 bases between. Germline loops: CDR1 SGHNT, CDR2 YYREEE (reference sequence). Profiled with immunoSEQ multiplex PCR; TCRdb holds only in-frame clones, not every one. Of approximately 1.1 million clones in the sample, about four fifths were seen once. Worth noting for this clone: Its antigen is still unknown.

Findings of the study overall: Approximately 5.4% of naive CD4 clonotypes were common to several donors. It was the few donors that limited the genetic and exposure-history diversity represented.

Sequencing was done on a sample of memory CD4+ T cells from PBMCs. Subset: CD45RA-negative fraction. The chain carries TRBV5-4 and TRBJ2-3; D gene ambiguous. The sequence was collected from a man aged 18 to 29 in good health. Some clones in this sample may be carry-over from other donors' samples. CDR3 coding DNA: TGTGCCAGCAGCCATGTGGTGGAGAGCACAGATACGCAGTATTTT. As protein: CASSHVVESTDTQYF.